The T cell receptor beta chain under discussion was sequenced for a study of CD8+CD57+ T cells in acquired aplastic anemia. Turning to the study itself: Sorted CD4+ plus CD8+ cells gave DNA averaging about 3.2 ug.

This clonotype has at least ten counts. Its antigen is not identified. Notes on the study in general: A significant difference in CD8+ Simpson's diversity between patients and controls was not found. Found in both controls and patients were around 31 CD8+ CDR3 sequences.

Researchers used genomic DNA as the template to profile TCR beta VDJ and CDR3. MiXCR, run by TCRdb on the reads, gives a single entry per CDR3 protein. This table holds 250,000 to 300,000 distinct CDR3 sequences, 50% to 70% found once. V was shortened by 0 bases and J by 3 bases, with 15 bases between the two germline ends. The CDR3 extends over 15 amino acids. From germline, CDR1 is DFQATT and CDR2 SNEGSKA (reference sequence). This chain connects TRBV20-1 to TRBJ2-7; D not resolved. The sample taken for sequencing was sorted CD4+, CD8+, or CD8+CD57+ T cells (not recorded which) from PBMCs. This clonotype was obtained from a human donor with severe aplastic anemia or a healthy control (not recorded which). The CDR3 DNA reads TGCAGTGCTAGAGATCCGAGGACGGTGGACTACGAGCAGTACTTC. It is translated as CSARDPRTVDYEQYF.